This T cell receptor beta chain was identified in a study of response to subunit inactivated influenza vaccine. Study observations and caveats: The authors put forward the suggestion that each seasonal influenza vaccination may bring in only a limited number of new T cells.

This clonotype was seen more than once but under ten times. Its antigen is unknown. This CDR3 is 12 amino acids long. Germline loops: CDR1 SGHTA, CDR2 FQGNSA. V shed 1 base and J shed 9 bases, with 10 bases lying between them. A single record per CDR3 protein comes from TCRdb applying MiXCR to the RT-PCR reads. The profile covers roughly 570,000 distinct CDR3 sequences, with about 14% appearing a single time and 8.5% to 14% taken by the ten largest. The J gene is TRBJ2-7, the V gene TRBV7-2, with D possibly TRBD1 on 5 matching bases. The sequencing used PBMCs from blood, collected 11 to 12 days after vaccination. The sequence derives from a man aged 45-65 years who received an inactivated influenza vaccine. The CDR3 nucleotides read TGTGCCAGCAGCTTAGGCAGGGATGTGCAGTACTTC. Encoded protein: CASSLGRDVQYF.